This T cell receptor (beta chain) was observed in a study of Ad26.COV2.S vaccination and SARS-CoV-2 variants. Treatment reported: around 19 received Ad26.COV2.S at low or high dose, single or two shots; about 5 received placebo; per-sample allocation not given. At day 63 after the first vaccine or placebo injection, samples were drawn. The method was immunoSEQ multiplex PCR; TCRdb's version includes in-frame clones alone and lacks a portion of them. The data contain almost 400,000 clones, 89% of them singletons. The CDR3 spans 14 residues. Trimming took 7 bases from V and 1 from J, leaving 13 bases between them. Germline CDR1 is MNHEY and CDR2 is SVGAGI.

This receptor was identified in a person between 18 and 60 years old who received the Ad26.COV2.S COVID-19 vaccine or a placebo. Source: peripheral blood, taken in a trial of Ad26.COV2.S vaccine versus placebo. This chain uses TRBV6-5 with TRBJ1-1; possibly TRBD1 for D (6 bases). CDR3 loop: CASILRGQNTEAFF. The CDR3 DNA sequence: TGTGCCAGCATTCTCAGGGGACAGAACACTGAAGCTTTCTTT.